The present T cell receptor (beta chain) was sequenced within a study of blood T cell repertoires in COVID-19. The CDR3 totals 17 residues. Data came from immunoSEQ multiplex PCR; TCRdb stores just in-frame clones and leaves some out. The sample holds 98,000 or so clones; around four fifths are singletons and the top ten take over 20%. The chain joins TRBV21-1 to TRBJ2-7; TRBD1, the table's D call, was not compared with the DNA. TRBV21-1 is given as a pseudogene. The sequenced material came from peripheral blood. The clonotype originates from a man between 60 and 75 years old with acute or convalescent COVID-19. Here the CDR3 DNA reads TGTGCCAGCAGCAAAGAGGGACAGGCGACGCTATCCTACGAGCAGTACGTC. It encodes CASSKEGQATLSYEQYV.